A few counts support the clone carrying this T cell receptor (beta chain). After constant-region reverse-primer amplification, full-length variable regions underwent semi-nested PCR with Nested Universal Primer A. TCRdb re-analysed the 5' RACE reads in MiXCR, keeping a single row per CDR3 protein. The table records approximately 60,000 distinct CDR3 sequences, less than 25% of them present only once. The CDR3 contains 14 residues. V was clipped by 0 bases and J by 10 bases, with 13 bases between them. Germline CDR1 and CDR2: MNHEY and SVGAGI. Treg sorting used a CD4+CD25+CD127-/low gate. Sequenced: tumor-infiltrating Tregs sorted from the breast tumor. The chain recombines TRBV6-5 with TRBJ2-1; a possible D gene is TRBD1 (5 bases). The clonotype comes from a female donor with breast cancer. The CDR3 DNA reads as TGTGCCAGCAGTTACTCCGACAGACTTGGGGAGCAGTTCTTC. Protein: CASSYSDRLGEQFF.